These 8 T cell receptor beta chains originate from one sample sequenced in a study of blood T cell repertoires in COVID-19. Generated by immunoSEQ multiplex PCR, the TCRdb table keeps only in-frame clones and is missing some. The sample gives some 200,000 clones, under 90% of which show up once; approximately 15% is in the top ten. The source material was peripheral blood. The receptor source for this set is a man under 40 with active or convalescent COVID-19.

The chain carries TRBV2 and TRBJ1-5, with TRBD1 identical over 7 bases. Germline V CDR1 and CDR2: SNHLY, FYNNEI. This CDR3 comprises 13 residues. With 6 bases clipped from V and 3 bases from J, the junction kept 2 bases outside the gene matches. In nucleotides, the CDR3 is TGTGCCAGCAGAGGGACAGACAATCAGCCCCAGCATTTT. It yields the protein CASRGTDNQPQHF. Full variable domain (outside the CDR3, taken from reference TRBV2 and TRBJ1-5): EPEVTQTPSHQVTQMGQEVILRCVPISNHLYFYWYRQILGQKVEFLVSFYNNEISEKSEIFDDQFSVERPDGSNFTLKIRSTKLEDSAMYFCASRGTDNQPQHFGDGTRLSIL.

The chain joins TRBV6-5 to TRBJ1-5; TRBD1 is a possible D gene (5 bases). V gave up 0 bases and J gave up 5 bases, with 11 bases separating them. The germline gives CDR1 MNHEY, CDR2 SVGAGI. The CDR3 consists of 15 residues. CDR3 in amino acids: CASSYSVGADQPQHF. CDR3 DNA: TGTGCCAGCAGTTACTCGGTAGGGGCCGATCAGCCCCAGCATTTT.

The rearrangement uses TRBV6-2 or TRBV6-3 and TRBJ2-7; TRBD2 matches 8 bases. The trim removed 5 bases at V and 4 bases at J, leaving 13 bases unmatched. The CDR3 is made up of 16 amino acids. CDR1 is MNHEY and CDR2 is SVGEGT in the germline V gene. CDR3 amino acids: CASSRARGGAGYEQYV. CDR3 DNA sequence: TGTGCCAGCAGTCGGGCCCGGGGGGGCGCAGGTTACGAGCAGTACGTC.

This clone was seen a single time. Here the CDR3 reads CASKPGAGRTGELFF. The CDR3 region has the DNA TGTGCCAGTAAACCAGGGGCAGGGCGGACCGGGGAGCTGTTTTTT. The chain couples TRBV19 to TRBJ2-2; possible D gene TRBD1, 6 bases. Germline V CDR1 and CDR2: LNHDA, SQIVND (reference sequence). Deletions cut 7 bases from V and 5 bases from J, with 17 bases between. The CDR3 is 15 amino acids.

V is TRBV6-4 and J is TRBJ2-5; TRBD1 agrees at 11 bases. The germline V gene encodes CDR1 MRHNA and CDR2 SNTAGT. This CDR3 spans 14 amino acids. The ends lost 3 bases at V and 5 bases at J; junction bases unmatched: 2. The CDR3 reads CASSDGQGAETQYF. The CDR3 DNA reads TGTGCCAGCAGTGATGGACAGGGGGCTGAGACCCAGTACTTC.

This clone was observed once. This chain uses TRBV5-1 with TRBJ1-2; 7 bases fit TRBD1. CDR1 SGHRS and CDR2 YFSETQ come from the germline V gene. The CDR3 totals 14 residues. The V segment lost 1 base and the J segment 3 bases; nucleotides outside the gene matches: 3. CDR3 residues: CASSLWTGDYGYTF. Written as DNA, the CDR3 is TGCGCCAGCAGCTTGTGGACAGGCGACTATGGCTACACCTTC.

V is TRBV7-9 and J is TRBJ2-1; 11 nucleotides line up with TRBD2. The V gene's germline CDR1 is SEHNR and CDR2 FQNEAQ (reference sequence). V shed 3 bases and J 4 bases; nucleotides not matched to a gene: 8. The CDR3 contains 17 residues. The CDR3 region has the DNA TGTGCCAGCAGCTTGGTGACAACTAGCGGGAGTTACAATGAGCAGTTCTTC. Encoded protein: CASSLVTTSGSYNEQFF.

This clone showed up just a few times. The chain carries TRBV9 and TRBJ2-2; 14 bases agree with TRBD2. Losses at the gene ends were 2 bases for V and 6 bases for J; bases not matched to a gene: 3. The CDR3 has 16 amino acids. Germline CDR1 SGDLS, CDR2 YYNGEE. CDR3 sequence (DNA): TGTGCCAGCAGCGTTAGACTAGCGGGGGGGCCCGGGGAGCTGTTTTTT. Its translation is CASSVRLAGGPGELFF.